There are many counts of the clone carrying this TCR beta chain. Study processing details: Amplified reference gene primers provided the basis for estimating nucleated cell counts. Data came from immunoSEQ multiplex PCR; TCRdb stores just in-frame clones and leaves some out. That table supplies the V and J calls and clone size; D and trimming were determined from the DNA. The data contain 150,000 or so clones, approximately 85% of them seen just once; the ten biggest clones take up roughly 1.2%. These data are taken from a study of blood T cell repertoires in COVID-19. In the study overall: Samples taken during acute and convalescent COVID-19 were collected in the United States, Italy and Spain.

This CDR3 has 16 amino acids. In germline, CDR1 is SGHTA, CDR2 FQGNSA. The V segment lost 1 base and the J segment 2 bases; nucleotides outside the gene matches: 4. The sequence came from a man aged 55 to 70 who had recovered from COVID-19. The material sequenced was peripheral blood. The J gene is TRBJ2-2, the V gene TRBV7-2; 7 bases align to TRBD1. The DNA of the CDR3 is TGTGCCAGCAGCTTAGGAGGGGGCGCAAACACCGGGGAGCTGTTTTTT. Its translation: CASSLGGGANTGELFF.